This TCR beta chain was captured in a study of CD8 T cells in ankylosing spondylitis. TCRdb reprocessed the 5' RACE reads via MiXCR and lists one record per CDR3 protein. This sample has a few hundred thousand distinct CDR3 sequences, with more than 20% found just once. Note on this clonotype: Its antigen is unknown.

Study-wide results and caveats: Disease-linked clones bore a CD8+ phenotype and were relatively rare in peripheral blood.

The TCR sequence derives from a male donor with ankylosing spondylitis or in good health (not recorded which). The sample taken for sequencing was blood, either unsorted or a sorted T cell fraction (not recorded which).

As DNA, the CDR3 is TGCAGTGCTAGAGATGACTTAGCGGGGGGAGATACGCAGTATTTT. Encoded protein: CSARDDLAGGDTQYF. The chain employs TRBV20-1 and TRBJ2-3; 10 bases line up with TRBD2. CDR1 DFQATT and CDR2 SNEGSKA come from the germline V gene (reference sequence). The CDR3 covers 15 residues. V shed 0 bases, J shed 5 bases, and the junction held 5 bases outside the gene matches.